The rows below give T cell receptor beta chains drawn from one sample of a study of T cells in Graves' hyperthyroidism and ophthalmopathy. TCRdb re-called the multiplex PCR reads through MiXCR, storing one row per CDR3 protein. The table records about half a million distinct CDR3 sequences, around a fifth of them present only once. Sequencing was carried out using blood. The receptors here all came from a woman in her sixties or seventies with Graves' ophthalmopathy. The CDR3 runs from the conserved cysteine through the conserved F or W.

CDR3 length: 16
V gene: TRBV11-3
CDR3 protein: CASSLGSGDLYNEQFF

CDR3 length: 19
V gene: TRBV5-1
CDR3 protein: CASSSRPGLAGTFSYEQYF

CDR3 length: 16
V gene: TRBV28
CDR3 protein: CASSLPPRGLNTEAFF

CDR3 length: 15
V gene: TRBV12-3/TRBV12-4
CDR3 protein: CASSLMSGGNQPQHF

CDR3 length: 15
V gene: TRBV5-5
CDR3 protein: CASSPTSGSYNEQFF

CDR3 length: 15
V gene: TRBV18
CDR3 protein: CASSFSSGTTYEQYF

CDR3 length: 12
V gene: TRBV10-3
CDR3 protein: CAITSGSSPLHF

CDR3 length: 14
V gene: TRBV10-3
CDR3 protein: CAISDGRTENEQFF

CDR3 length: 17
V gene: TRBV11-2
CDR3 protein: CASSPRDKTSSYNEQFF

CDR3 length: 15
V gene: TRBV15
CDR3 protein: CATSRGNGNQETQYF

CDR3 length: 15
V gene: TRBV12-3/TRBV12-4
CDR3 protein: CASSFNRGFRQPQHF

CDR3 length: 14
V gene: TRBV9
CDR3 protein: CASSADEGSTEAFF

CDR3 length: 13
V gene: TRBV12-3/TRBV12-4
CDR3 protein: CASSNRDRDGYTF

CDR3 length: 16
V gene: TRBV19
CDR3 protein: CASSIEGDPSNQPQHF

CDR3 length: 16
V gene: TRBV2
CDR3 protein: CASRNGDRVVDYEQYF

CDR3 length: 15
V gene: TRBV9
CDR3 protein: CASSMTGGAGYEQYF

CDR3 length: 16
V gene: TRBV5-1
CDR3 protein: CASSLAAAGANTEAFF

CDR3 length: 15
V gene: TRBV7-3
CDR3 protein: CASSPTGTNTGELFF

CDR3 length: 13
V gene: TRBV27
CDR3 protein: CASSQDRASGYTF

CDR3 length: 21
V gene: TRBV6-1
CDR3 protein: CASRPAAPLTGSGIFPGELFF

CDR3 length: 14
V gene: TRBV2
CDR3 protein: CASGLAAAKNIQYF

CDR3 length: 14
V gene: TRBV10-2
CDR3 protein: CASGKPSNTGELFF

CDR3 length: 15
V gene: TRBV4-2
CDR3 protein: CASSPTPSVSYEQYF

CDR3 length: 11
V gene: TRBV10-3
CDR3 protein: CAISGGETQYF

CDR3 length: 17
V gene: TRBV20-1
CDR3 protein: CSARRRGRGGIQETQYF

CDR3 length: 13
V gene: TRBV20-1
CDR3 protein: CSATRQGVTEAFF

CDR3 length: 13
V gene: TRBV5-1
CDR3 protein: CASRTSVTDTQYF

CDR3 length: 15
V gene: TRBV2
CDR3 protein: CASSPTVVRDYGYTF

CDR3 length: 11
V gene: TRBV12-3/TRBV12-4
CDR3 protein: CASARVDTQYF

CDR3 length: 15
V gene: TRBV24-1
CDR3 protein: CATGETSGYQETQYF

CDR3 length: 16
V gene: TRBV6-4
CDR3 protein: CASSYIGGFGANVLTF

CDR3 length: 15
V gene: TRBV6-5
CDR3 protein: CASSYSSRDPYEQYF

CDR3 length: 14
V gene: TRBV5-4
CDR3 protein: CASSLEGGSNEQFF

CDR3 length: 14
V gene: TRBV30
CDR3 protein: CAGSGGGLAETQYF

CDR3 length: 17
V gene: TRBV4-3
CDR3 protein: CASSPAPTSGTGNEQFF

CDR3 length: 14
V gene: TRBV20-1
CDR3 protein: CSAIPQGAGETQYF

CDR3 length: 15
V gene: TRBV7-9
CDR3 protein: CASSLAPGDHSPLHF

CDR3 length: 15
V gene: TRBV12-3/TRBV12-4
CDR3 protein: CASKTSGSLNGELFF

CDR3 length: 16
V gene: TRBV28
CDR3 protein: CASSLGQGGYTGELFF

CDR3 length: 15
V gene: TRBV19
CDR3 protein: CASSWGGTLNTEAFF

CDR3 length: 15
V gene: TRBV5-1
CDR3 protein: CASSSSGELSEKLFF

CDR3 length: 13
V gene: TRBV18
CDR3 protein: CASSPMAQETQYF

CDR3 length: 15
V gene: TRBV5-1
CDR3 protein: CASSLGPRVNTEAFF

CDR3 length: 21
V gene: TRBV5-4
CDR3 protein: CASSLGVRRTSGRPWDNEQFF